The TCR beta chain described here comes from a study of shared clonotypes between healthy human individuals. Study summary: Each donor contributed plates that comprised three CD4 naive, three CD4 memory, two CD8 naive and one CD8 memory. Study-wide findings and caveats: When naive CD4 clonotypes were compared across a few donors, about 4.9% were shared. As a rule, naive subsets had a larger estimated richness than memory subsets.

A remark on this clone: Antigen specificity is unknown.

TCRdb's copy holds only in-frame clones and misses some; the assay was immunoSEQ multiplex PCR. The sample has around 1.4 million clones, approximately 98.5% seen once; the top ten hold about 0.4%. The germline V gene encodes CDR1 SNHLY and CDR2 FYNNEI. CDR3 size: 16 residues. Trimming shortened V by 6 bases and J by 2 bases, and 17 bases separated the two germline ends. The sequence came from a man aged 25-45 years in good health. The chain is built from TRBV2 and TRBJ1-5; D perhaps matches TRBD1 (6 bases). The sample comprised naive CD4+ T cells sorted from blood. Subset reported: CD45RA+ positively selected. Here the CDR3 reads CASSPGASGGNQPQHF. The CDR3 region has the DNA TGTGCCAGCAGCCCAGGGGCCTCTGGTGGCAATCAGCCCCAGCATTTT.